The 17 T cell receptor beta chains given below trace back to one sample, sequenced in a study of T cell responses to AZD1222 COVID-19 vaccine. Here immunoSEQ multiplex PCR was the method, and the copy in TCRdb shows in-frame clones only, minus some. The sample has 150,000 to 200,000 clones, about 89% seen once; the top ten hold approximately 1.6%. The sequencing used peripheral blood, collected on day 0 of AZD1222 vaccination. These receptor sequences come from an adult in good health.

This rearrangement joins TRBV10-3 to TRBJ2-2; the D is unclear. The germline V and J ends were trimmed by 5 bases and 5 bases, with 12 bases remaining between them. This CDR3 is built from 14 residues. In germline, CDR1 is ENHRY, CDR2 SYGVKD. CDR3: CAISQADGTGELFF. In nucleotides, the CDR3 is TGTGCCATCAGTCAGGCGGACGGGACCGGGGAGCTGTTTTTT.

The chain uses TRBV19 and TRBJ1-3; possible D gene TRBD1, 5 bases. Trimming left V 10 bases short and J 0 bases short, with 13 bases between. Germline-derived CDR1 and CDR2 are LNHDA and SQIVND (reference sequence). CDR3 length equals 14 residues. The CDR3 nucleotides read TGTGCCACCCAGGGACCCAACTCTGGAAACACCATATATTTT. It translates to CATQGPNSGNTIYF.

Note on this clone: At one of its ends the junction is not consistent with the germline gene, which may arise from a read error. J is TRBJ2-4 and V is TRBV19, with TRBD1 matching over 9 bases. In germline, CDR1 is LNHDA, CDR2 SQIVND (reference sequence). The CDR3 loop spans 12 amino acids. CDR3 residues: CASSTQGGQGNF. CDR3 in DNA: TGTGCCAGTAGTACCCAGGGGGGACAGGGTAACTTC.

The chain combines TRBV28 with TRBJ1-4; tentative D call: TRBD1 (6 bases). The CDR3 totals 14 residues. Germline assignment: CDR1 MDHEN and CDR2 SYDVKM. The ends were cut back, 6 bases at V and 5 bases at J, with 13 bases in the middle. In DNA, the CDR3 is TGTGCCAGCAGGCGGGGGCTTCGGAATGAAAAACTGTTTTTT. Its protein product is CASRRGLRNEKLFF.

V gene TRBV18 combines with J gene TRBJ2-1; 14 bases line up with TRBD2. The CDR3 runs 15 residues. J lost 7 bases, V lost 5 bases, and 4 bases had no gene match. Germline lookup yields CDR1 KGHSH and CDR2 LQKENI. DNA for the CDR3: TGTGCCAGCTCATCGGGACTAGCGGGGGTTAATGAGCAGTTCTTC. This gives the protein CASSSGLAGVNEQFF.

This clone came up once. J is TRBJ2-2 and V is TRBV7-3, with D uncertain. The V gene lost 2 bases and the J gene lost 4 bases, with 11 bases spanning the gap. The CDR3 loop spans 15 amino acids. Germline loops: CDR1 SGHTA, CDR2 FQGTGA. CDR3 in DNA: TGTGCCAGCAGCTTAGGGTTAGACTTCACCGGGGAGCTGTTTTTT. Its translation: CASSLGLDFTGELFF.

This CDR3 reads CASRMTGNGQPQHF. CDR3 nucleotide sequence: TGTGCCAGCAGGATGACGGGAAATGGTCAGCCCCAGCATTTT. The V and J genes are TRBV6-5 and TRBJ1-5; D gene unclear. Per germline, CDR1 MNHEY and CDR2 SVGAGI. The CDR3 runs 14 residues. V shed 6 bases and J shed 6 bases, with 15 bases lying between them.

The chain has TRBV3-1 (or the pseudogene TRBV3-2) and TRBJ2-3, with D possibly TRBD1 on 7 matching bases. Germline assignment: CDR1 LGHDT and CDR2 YNNKEL (reference sequence). V lost 4 bases and J 7 bases, leaving 30 bases between the germline ends. The CDR3 is made up of 19 amino acids. Here the CDR3 reads CASSLRQGGTGDHLNTQYF. CDR3 bases: TGTGCCAGCAGCCTCAGACAGGGCGGGACCGGGGATCATTTAAATACGCAGTATTTT.

J is TRBJ1-4 and V is TRBV7-5. TRBV7-5 corresponds to a pseudogene. CDR3 length: 17 amino acids. In nucleotides, the CDR3 is TGTGCCAGAAGCTCCCCCGGGTTTGTCAGCGCTAATGAAAAACTGTTTTTT. Translating it yields CARSSPGFVSANEKLFF.

The rearrangement joins TRBV20-1 to TRBJ2-4; D is ambiguous. Germline CDR1 reads DFQATT; CDR2 reads SNEGSKA (reference sequence). The CDR3 contains 11 residues. Trimming removed 3 bases from V and 6 bases from J, with 6 bases in between. This CDR3 is CSASVGNIQYF. The CDR3 DNA follows: TGCAGTGCTAGTGTTGGAAACATTCAGTACTTC.

The rearrangement joins TRBV10-1 to TRBJ2-5, with TRBD1 matching 7 bases. CDR3 length: 13 amino acids. The V gene end was trimmed by 7 bases and the J gene end by 6 bases; junction bases not matched to a gene: 8. From germline, CDR1 is WNHNN and CDR2 SYGVQD (reference sequence). The CDR3 loop reads CASTGGLGQTQYF. The CDR3 bases are TGCGCCAGCACAGGGGGTCTCGGACAGACCCAGTACTTC.

The rearrangement joins TRBV18 to TRBJ1-1, with D perhaps matching TRBD1 (5 bases). V was cut by 2 bases and J by 5 bases, with 18 bases left in between. This CDR3 spans 16 amino acids. Germline-derived CDR1 and CDR2 are KGHSH and LQKENI. CDR3 DNA sequence: TGTGCCAGCTCACCAATTCGGGGCCGGGTAGAGACTGAAGCTTTCTTT. As protein: CASSPIRGRVETEAFF.

The chain uses TRBV3-1 (or the pseudogene TRBV3-2) and TRBJ2-1; the match to TRBD2 covers 8 bases. This CDR3 is 15 amino acids long. Trimming at V came to 1 base and at J to 7 bases, leaving 6 bases not matched to a gene. Per the germline V gene, CDR1 is LGHDT and CDR2 is YNNKEL (reference sequence). The CDR3 reads CASSQGALAGNEQFF. The CDR3 DNA reads as TGTGCCAGCAGCCAAGGGGCTTTAGCGGGGAATGAGCAGTTCTTC.

The chain joins TRBV14 to TRBJ1-6; 7 positions match TRBD1. Per germline, CDR1 SGHDN and CDR2 FVKESK. V lost 4 bases and J lost 7; bases outside the gene matches: 7. The CDR3 loop spans 15 amino acids. CDR3 nucleotides: TGTGCCAGCAGCCCCCAAACAGGGGTCAATTCACCCCTCCACTTT. It encodes CASSPQTGVNSPLHF.

V is TRBV6-5 and J is TRBJ1-5, with D unresolved. V gave up 5 bases and J gave up 4 bases, with 9 bases separating them. Germline CDR1 reads MNHEY; CDR2 reads SVGAGI. This CDR3 has 13 amino acids. The CDR3 here is CASSRKWNQPQHF. As DNA, the CDR3 is TGTGCCAGCAGTAGAAAGTGGAATCAGCCCCAGCATTTT.

This chain joins TRBV5-6 and TRBJ1-1; a weak D match, TRBD1 (5 bases). Trimming shortened V by 0 bases and J by 6 bases, and 12 bases separated the two germline ends. The CDR3 sequence is 14 residues long. Germline assignment: CDR1 SGHDT and CDR2 YYEEEE. The CDR3 DNA is TGTGCCAGCAGCTTGGGACAGAGGAATGCTGAAGCTTTCTTT. This sequence encodes CASSLGQRNAEAFF.

This sequence joins TRBV2 and TRBJ2-1; D remains unclear. Trimming removed 5 bases from V and 4 bases from J, with 9 bases in between. Germline V lookup: CDR1 SNHLY, CDR2 FYNNEI. The CDR3 contains 13 residues. CDR3 amino acids: CASSLSGYNEQFF. As DNA, the CDR3 is TGTGCCAGCAGTCTATCAGGTTACAATGAGCAGTTCTTC.